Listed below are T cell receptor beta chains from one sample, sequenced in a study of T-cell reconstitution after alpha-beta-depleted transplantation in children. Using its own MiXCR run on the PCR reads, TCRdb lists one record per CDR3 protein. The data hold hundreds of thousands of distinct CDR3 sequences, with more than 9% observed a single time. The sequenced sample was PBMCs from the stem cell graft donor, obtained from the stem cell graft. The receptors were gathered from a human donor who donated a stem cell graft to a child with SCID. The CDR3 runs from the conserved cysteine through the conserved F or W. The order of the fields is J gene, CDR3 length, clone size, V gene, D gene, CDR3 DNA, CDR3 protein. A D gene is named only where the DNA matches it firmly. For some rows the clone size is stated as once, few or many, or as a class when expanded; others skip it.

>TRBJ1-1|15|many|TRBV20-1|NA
TGCAGTGCTAGAGTACACCAGGGCTGGAACACTGAAGCTTTCTTT
CSARVHQGWNTEAFF
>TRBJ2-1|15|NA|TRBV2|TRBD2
TGTGCCAGCATTGGCGGGGGAGGCTCCTACAATGAGCAGTTCTTC
CASIGGGGSYNEQFF
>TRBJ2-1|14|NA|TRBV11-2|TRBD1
TGTGCCATTCACCGGGACAGACCGGTCTATGAGCAGTTCTTC
CAIHRDRPVYEQFF
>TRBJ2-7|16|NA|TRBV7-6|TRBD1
TGTGCCAGCAGCTTAGGGACAGGGGGCGCCTCCTACGAGCAGTACTTC
CASSLGTGGASYEQYF
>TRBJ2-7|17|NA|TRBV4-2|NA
TGTGCCAGCAGCCAAGACGGGGTTCCGGGAAACTCCTACGAGCAGTACTTC
CASSQDGVPGNSYEQYF
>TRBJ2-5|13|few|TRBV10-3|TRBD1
TGTGCCGCCTCCGGGACAGGAGAAGAGACCCAGTACTTC
CAASGTGEETQYF
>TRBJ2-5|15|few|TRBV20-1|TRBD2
TGCAGTGCCGGGACTAGCGGGGGGGCCGCAGAGACCCAGTACTTC
CSAGTSGGAAETQYF
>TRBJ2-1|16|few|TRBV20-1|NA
TGCAGTGCTAGAGTGTATAGCGTCTTCTCCTACAATGAGCAGTTCTTC
CSARVYSVFSYNEQFF
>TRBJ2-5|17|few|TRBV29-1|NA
TGCAGCGTTGAGGAGATGCGAATTTTCGACAGGTTCGAGACCCAGTACTTC
CSVEEMRIFDRFETQYF
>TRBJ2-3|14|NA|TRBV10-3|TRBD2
TGTGCCATCACCCCGGGGGGGGTAGCAGATACGCAGTATTTT
CAITPGGVADTQYF
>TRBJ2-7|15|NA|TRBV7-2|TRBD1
TGTGCCAGCAGCTTGGGACAGGGGAGGACCTACGAGCAGTACTTC
CASSLGQGRTYEQYF
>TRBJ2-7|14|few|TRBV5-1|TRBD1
TGCGCCAGCAGCAACCGGGACAGCGGCTCCGAGCAGTACTTC
CASSNRDSGSEQYF
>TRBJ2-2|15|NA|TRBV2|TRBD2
TGTGCCAGCAGTTCTAGCGGGGGGGCGCCCGGGGAGCTGTTTTTT
CASSSSGGAPGELFF
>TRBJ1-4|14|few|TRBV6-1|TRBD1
TGTGCCAGCAGTGAAGAGTCAGGGGGCTGGAAACTGTTTTTT
CASSEESGGWKLFF
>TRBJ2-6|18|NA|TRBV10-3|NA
TGTGCCATCAGTGAGAAAGGGCTTGGTTTTTCTGGGGCCAACGTCCTGACTTTC
CAISEKGLGFSGANVLTF
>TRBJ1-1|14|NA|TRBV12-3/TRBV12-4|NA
TGTGCCAGCAGGCAAGGAGGCCCGAACACTGAAGCTTTCTTT
CASRQGGPNTEAFF
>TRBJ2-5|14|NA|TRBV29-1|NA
TGCAGCGTTTCACAGGGGAATGGGGGGGAGACCCAGTACTTC
CSVSQGNGGETQYF
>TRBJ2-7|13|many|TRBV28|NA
TGTGCCAGCAGCTCCCTCCCACTCTACGAGCAGTACTTC
CASSSLPLYEQYF
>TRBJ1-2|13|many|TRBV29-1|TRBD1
TGCAGCGGGGACAGGGTAGGGGCCTATGGCTACACCTTC
CSGDRVGAYGYTF
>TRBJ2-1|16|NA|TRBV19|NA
TGTGCCAGTCTATCTGGGGCGGCGAGCTCCTACAATGAGCAGTTCTTC
CASLSGAASSYNEQFF
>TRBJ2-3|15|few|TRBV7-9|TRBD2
TGTGCCAGCAGTACGACTAGCGGGGTCACAGATACGCAGTATTTT
CASSTTSGVTDTQYF
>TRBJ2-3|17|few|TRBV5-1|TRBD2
TGCGCCAGCAGCTTCAGGCTAGCGGGGGGATACACAGATACGCAGTATTTT
CASSFRLAGGYTDTQYF
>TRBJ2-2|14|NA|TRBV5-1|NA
TGCGCCAGCAACCTACAGGAAAACACCGGGGAGCTGTTTTTT
CASNLQENTGELFF
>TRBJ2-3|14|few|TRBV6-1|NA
TGTGCCAGCAGTGGTTGGGGCAGCACAGATACGCAGTATTTT
CASSGWGSTDTQYF
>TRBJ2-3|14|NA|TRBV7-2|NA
TGTGCCAGCAGCTTCGGGGGAACCACAGATACGCAGTATTTT
CASSFGGTTDTQYF
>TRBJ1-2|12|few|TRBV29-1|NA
TGCAGCGTTGAAGACCTCAGGAGCGGCTACACCTTC
CSVEDLRSGYTF
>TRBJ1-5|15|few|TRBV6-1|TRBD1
TGTGCCAGCAGTCTGGACAGGTATAGCAATCAGCCCCAGCATTTT
CASSLDRYSNQPQHF
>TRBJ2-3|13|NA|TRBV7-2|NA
TGTGCCAGCAGCTTGACTACCACAGATACGCAGTATTTT
CASSLTTTDTQYF
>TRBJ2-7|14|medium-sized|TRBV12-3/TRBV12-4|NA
TGTGCCAGCAGCCGCTCGACAGTTAACTACGAGCAGTACTTC
CASSRSTVNYEQYF
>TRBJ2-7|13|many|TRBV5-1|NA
TGTGCCAGCAGCTTGGGGTCGGGATACGAGCAGTACTTC
CASSLGSGYEQYF
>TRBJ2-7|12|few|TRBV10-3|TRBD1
TGTGCCATCGGGGACAGTGCCTACGAGCAGTACTTC
CAIGDSAYEQYF
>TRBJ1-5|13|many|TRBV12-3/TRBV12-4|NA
TGTGCCAGCAGACCTACAGGGAATCAGCCCCAGCATTTT
CASRPTGNQPQHF
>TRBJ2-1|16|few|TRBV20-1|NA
TGCAGTGCTAGAGATTCGGGTGGGGGCGCGGTGGATGAGCAGTTCTTC
CSARDSGGGAVDEQFF
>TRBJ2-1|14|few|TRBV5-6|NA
TGTGCCAGCAGCGACGGACAGAACCGCAATGAGCAGTTCTTC
CASSDGQNRNEQFF
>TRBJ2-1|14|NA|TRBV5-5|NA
TGTGCCAGCAAGGGGACATGGGGGTTCGATGAGCAGTTCTTC
CASKGTWGFDEQFF
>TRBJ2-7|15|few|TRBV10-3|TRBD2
TGTGCCATCAGTGCAACTAGCGGGGACTCCTACGAGCAGTACTTC
CAISATSGDSYEQYF
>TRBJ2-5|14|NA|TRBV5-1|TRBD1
TGCGCCAGCAGCCAGGGACAGAGACAAGAGACCCAGTACTTC
CASSQGQRQETQYF
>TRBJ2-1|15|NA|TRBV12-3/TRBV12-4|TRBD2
TGTGCCAGCAGAATAGGGACTAGCGAATACAATGAGCAGTTCTTC
CASRIGTSEYNEQFF
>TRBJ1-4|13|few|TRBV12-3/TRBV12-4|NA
TGTGCCAGCAGTTTTGCCGGCCCTGAAAAACTGTTTTTT
CASSFAGPEKLFF
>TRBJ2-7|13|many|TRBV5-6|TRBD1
TGTGCCAGCAGCAAATGGGACAGCTACGAGCAGTACTTC
CASSKWDSYEQYF
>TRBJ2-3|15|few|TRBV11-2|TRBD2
TGTGCCAGCAGCACTATGACTAGCGGCACAGATACGCAGTATTTT
CASSTMTSGTDTQYF
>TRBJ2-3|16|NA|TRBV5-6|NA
TGTGCCAGCAGCTCTGCTATCCGCATAGTAACAGATACGCAGTATTTT
CASSSAIRIVTDTQYF
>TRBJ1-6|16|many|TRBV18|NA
TGTGCCAGCTCGACCGTCGGACGGCCCTATAATTCACCCCTCCACTTT
CASSTVGRPYNSPLHF
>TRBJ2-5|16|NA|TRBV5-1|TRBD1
TGCGCCAGCAGTATTCAAGGACAGGGGTTACAAGAGACCCAGTACTTC
CASSIQGQGLQETQYF
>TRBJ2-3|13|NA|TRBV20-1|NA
TGCAGTGCTCATTCGGGGCTCACAGATACGCAGTATTTT
CSAHSGLTDTQYF
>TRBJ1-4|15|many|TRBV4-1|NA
TGCGCCAGCAGGGAAACAGGGCAGGGCTATGAAAAACTGTTTTTT
CASRETGQGYEKLFF
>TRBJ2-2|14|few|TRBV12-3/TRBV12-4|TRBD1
TGTGCCAGCAGCCCAGGGACAGGGGTGGGGGAGCTGTTTTTT
CASSPGTGVGELFF
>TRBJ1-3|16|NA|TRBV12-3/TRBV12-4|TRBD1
TGTGCCAGCACTAGGGGACAGGGGCTCTCTGGAAACACCATATATTTT
CASTRGQGLSGNTIYF
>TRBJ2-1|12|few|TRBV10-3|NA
TGTGCCATCAGTGCGTTTGGTAATGAGCAGTTCTTC
CAISAFGNEQFF
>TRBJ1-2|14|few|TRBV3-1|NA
TGTGCCAGCAGCCAAGACGGAGCATACTATGGCTACACCTTC
CASSQDGAYYGYTF
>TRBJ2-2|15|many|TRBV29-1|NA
TGCAGCGCTCTCCCGTCGGGGGGCCACACCGGGGAGCTGTTTTTT
CSALPSGGHTGELFF
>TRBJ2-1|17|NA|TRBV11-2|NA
TGTGCCAGCAGCTTCGACCAGACGGTCACCTCCTACAATGAGCAGTTCTTC
CASSFDQTVTSYNEQFF
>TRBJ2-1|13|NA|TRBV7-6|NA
TGTGCCAGCAGCGTACAGGAGAACAATGAGCAGTTCTTC
CASSVQENNEQFF